This T cell receptor (beta chain) was retrieved from a study of blood T cell repertoires in COVID-19. For the study at large: Samples of COVID-19 (acute and convalescent) were obtained from the United States, Italy and Spain.

Clinical history reported by participants formed the basis on which cohorts were assigned. Recovered participants had two consecutive negative NP/OP PCR tests, healthcare professional clearance, or symptom resolution. Under the authors' procedure: Estimated nucleated cell counts came from reference gene primer amplification. Clones were sequenced by immunoSEQ multiplex PCR, and TCRdb holds only the in-frame ones, with some missing. V, J and clone size are taken as reported in that table, and D and trimming were inferred from the DNA itself. Here the sample spans fewer than 300,000 clones, about nine tenths being singletons. The CDR3 runs 16 residues. Unmatched junction bases numbered 11, after V lost 4 bases and J lost 6 bases. Looked up from germline, CDR1 is SGDLS and CDR2 is YYNGEE. This clone has just one count.

The clonotype comes from a man in his late teens or twenties who had recovered from COVID-19. The chain joins TRBV9 to TRBJ2-1; 9 bases line up with TRBD2. What was sequenced was PBMCs or T cells enriched from blood (not recorded which). The CDR3 nucleotides are TGTGCCAGCAGCCGTAGGACTAGCGAACTGCCCAATGAGCAGTTCTTC. It specifies CASSRRTSELPNEQFF.